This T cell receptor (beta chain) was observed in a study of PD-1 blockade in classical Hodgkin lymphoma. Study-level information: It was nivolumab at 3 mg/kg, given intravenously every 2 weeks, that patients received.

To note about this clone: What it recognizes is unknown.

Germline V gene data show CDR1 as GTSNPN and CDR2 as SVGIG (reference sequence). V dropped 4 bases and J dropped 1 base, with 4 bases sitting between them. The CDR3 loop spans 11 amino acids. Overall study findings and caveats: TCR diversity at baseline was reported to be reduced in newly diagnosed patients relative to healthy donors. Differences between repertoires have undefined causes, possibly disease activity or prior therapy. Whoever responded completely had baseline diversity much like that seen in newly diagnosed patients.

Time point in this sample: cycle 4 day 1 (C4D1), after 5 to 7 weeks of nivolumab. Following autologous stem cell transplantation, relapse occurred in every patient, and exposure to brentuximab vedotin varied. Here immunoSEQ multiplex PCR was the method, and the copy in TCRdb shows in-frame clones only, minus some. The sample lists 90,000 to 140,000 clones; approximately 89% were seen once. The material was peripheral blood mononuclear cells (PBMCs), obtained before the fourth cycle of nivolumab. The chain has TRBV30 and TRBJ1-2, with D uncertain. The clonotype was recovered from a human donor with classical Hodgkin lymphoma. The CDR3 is CAWKGNYGYTF. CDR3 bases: TGTGCCTGGAAGGGTAACTATGGCTACACCTTC.